This TCR beta chain was obtained from a study of vaccination and CD4 T cells after COVID-19. Study at large: The convalescents, six males and four females, included two who were Hispanic. Stimulation of the cells used overlapping spike peptide pools from SARS-CoV-2 and from the common cold coronaviruses HCoV-NL63, HCoV-OC43 and HCoV-229E.

Treatment: approximately nine-day PBMC culture with coronavirus spike peptide pools or control peptides (ViraFEST assay). Samples of CD4+ T cells were obtained from the unexposed donor before the COVID-19 pandemic (2011-2018). Trimming removed 2 bases from V and 3 bases from J, with 11 bases in between. The CDR3 is 15 residues long. Germline V gene data show CDR1 as LGHNA and CDR2 as YNFKEQ. A remark on this clonotype: Its target is unknown.

Cultured CD4+ T cells had their DNA profiled by the Oncomine TCR Beta short-read assay. TCRdb analysed the PCR reads with MiXCR anew, one entry per CDR3 protein. The table lists 7,000 to 8,500 distinct CDR3 sequences, 46% of them singletons. The study, taken as a whole, reports: Spike mono-reactivity applied to 304 of 307 vaccine-specific clones detected in convalescent patients.

The TCR comes from a human donor in good health. What was sequenced was CD4+ T cells from blood, cultured in vitro. The chain joins TRBV4-2 to TRBJ1-5; D is possibly TRBD1 (6 bases). The DNA for the CDR3 is TGTGCCAGCAGCCAACGGACAGACTCCAATCAGCCCCAGCATTTT. It translates to CASSQRTDSNQPQHF.